The rows below give T cell receptor beta chains drawn from one sample of a study of technical replicates of blood from a handful of donors. The table came from immunoSEQ multiplex PCR; TCRdb's copy has only in-frame clones and leaves some out. The sample records 75,000 to 95,000 clones, about 93% being singletons. The sequenced sample was T cells isolated from PBMCs. These receptor sequences come from a human donor in good health. The CDR3 runs from the conserved cysteine through the conserved F or W. D genes are given only for firm matches. Expanded clones get a size class; other rows say once, few or many, or leave the size out.

J gene	V gene	clone size	CDR3 length	D gene	CDR3 protein	CDR3 DNA
TRBJ1-2	TRBV6-1	.	14	TRBD1	CASITGVKVYGYTF	TGTGCCAGCATTACAGGGGTAAAGGTCTATGGCTACACCTTC
TRBJ1-1	TRBV7-6	.	14	TRBD1	CASSFSGGNTEAFF	TGTGCCAGCAGCTTTTCAGGGGGGAACACTGAAGCTTTCTTT
TRBJ1-5	TRBV23-1	.	16	TRBD1	CASSQGRGLYNQPQHF	TGCGCCAGCAGTCAAGGCAGGGGGCTGTACAATCAGCCCCAGCATTTT
TRBJ2-5	TRBV10-2	.	14	.	CASREAILQETQYF	TGCGCCAGCAGGGAAGCTATACTACAAGAGACCCAGTACTTC
TRBJ2-1	TRBV7-8	.	13	.	CASSLATQGEQFF	TGTGCCAGCAGCTTAGCTACCCAGGGTGAGCAGTTCTTC
TRBJ2-7	TRBV4-2	.	15	TRBD2	CASSPLAGGSYEQYF	TGTGCCAGCAGCCCACTAGCGGGGGGTTCCTACGAGCAGTACTTC
TRBJ2-1	TRBV9	once	15	TRBD2	CASSEGPSGSDEQFF	TGTGCCAGCAGCGAGGGCCCTAGCGGGAGCGATGAGCAGTTCTTC
TRBJ1-2	TRBV7-2	.	14	TRBD1	CASSLVVGQDCCTF	TGTGCCAGCAGCTTAGTAGTAGGACAGGATTGTTGCACCTTC
TRBJ2-2	TRBV19	.	15	.	CASSGPEDNTGELFF	TGTGCCAGTAGCGGGCCGGAGGATAACACCGGGGAGCTGTTTTTT
TRBJ1-2	TRBV27	.	12	.	CASSGPDAGYTF	TGTGCCAGCAGTGGGCCCGATGCTGGCTACACCTTC
TRBJ1-4	TRBV5-1	.	15	TRBD1	CASSLRTGTNEKLFF	TGCGCCAGCAGCCTAAGGACAGGGACGAATGAAAAACTGTTTTTT
TRBJ2-7	TRBV5-1	.	15	TRBD1	CASSLGGQASYEQYF	TGCGCCAGCAGCTTGGGGGGACAGGCTTCCTACGAGCAGTACTTC
TRBJ1-5	TRBV6-6	.	14	.	CASSRRGGLQPQHF	TGTGCCAGCAGCCGGCGGGGGGGGCTTCAGCCCCAGCATTTT
TRBJ2-2	TRBV6-4	.	13	TRBD2	CASSDGRDGELFF	TGTGCCAGCAGTGACGGGAGGGACGGGGAGCTGTTTTTT
TRBJ2-1	TRBV2	.	15	TRBD1	CASSVTGSVDNEQFF	TGTGCCAGCAGTGTGACAGGGTCGGTAGACAATGAGCAGTTCTTC
TRBJ2-5	TRBV27	.	20	TRBD2	CASTPVGGLAGGSWQETQYF	TGTGCCAGCACCCCCGTCGGGGGACTAGCGGGAGGTTCATGGCAAGAGACCCAGTACTTC
TRBJ2-7	TRBV2	once	16	.	CASSDSPGHLSYEQYF	TGTGCCAGCAGCGACTCACCGGGACACCTTTCCTACGAGCAGTACTTC
TRBJ2-3	TRBV19	.	17	.	CASSPPRRQRLADTQYF	TGTGCCAGTAGTCCCCCTCGCCGTCAACGACTCGCGGATACGCAGTATTTT
TRBJ1-1	TRBV19	.	15	TRBD1	CASKNPQGARTEAFF	TGTGCCAGTAAGAATCCACAGGGGGCCAGGACTGAAGCTTTCTTT
TRBJ1-3	TRBV5-1	.	16	.	CASSLSGRSSGNTIYF	TGCGCCAGCAGCTTGAGCGGCAGGTCCTCTGGAAACACCATATATTTT
TRBJ2-5	TRBV25-1	.	16	TRBD2	CASSHYGTSAQETQYF	TGTGCCAGCAGCCACTACGGGACTAGCGCCCAAGAGACCCAGTACTTC
TRBJ2-5	TRBV4-1	.	13	.	CASSQDTVETQYF	TGCGCCAGCAGCCAAGATACGGTCGAGACCCAGTACTTC
TRBJ2-2	TRBV19	.	16	TRBD2	CASRLTSGSNTGELFF	TGTGCCAGTAGATTAACTAGCGGGAGTAACACCGGGGAGCTGTTTTTT
TRBJ2-1	TRBV5-5	once	13	.	CASSGQSYNEQFF	TGTGCCAGCAGCGGACAGTCCTACAATGAGCAGTTCTTC
TRBJ1-1	TRBV7-2	.	14	.	CASSLSGVGTEAFF	TGTGCCAGCAGCTTATCGGGGGTCGGGACTGAAGCTTTCTTT
TRBJ2-7	TRBV6-1	.	13	TRBD1	CASGDSPAYEQYF	TGTGCCAGCGGGGACAGCCCTGCCTACGAGCAGTACTTC
TRBJ1-5	TRBV4-1	.	16	TRBD1	CASSLRQGISNQPQHF	TGCGCCAGCAGCCTAAGACAGGGGATTAGCAATCAGCCCCAGCATTTT
TRBJ1-5	TRBV27	.	15	.	CASSSKGGFNQPQHF	TGTGCCAGCAGTTCGAAAGGGGGATTCAATCAGCCCCAGCATTTT
TRBJ1-1	TRBV6-5	few	13	.	CATFLGGYTEAFF	TGTGCCACCTTCTTAGGGGGATACACTGAAGCTTTCTTT
TRBJ1-2	TRBV7-3	.	14	.	CASSSSPGSYGYTF	TGTGCCAGCAGCTCCAGCCCGGGGAGCTATGGCTACACCTTC
TRBJ2-7	TRBV6-5	.	15	TRBD2	CASSYSAGLSYEQYF	TGTGCCAGCAGTTACTCAGCGGGGTTGTCCTACGAGCAGTACTTC